Below, 20 T cell receptor beta chains from the same sample are listed, as sequenced in a study of control samples from healthy donors and cancer patients. The repertoire was sequenced with immunoSEQ multiplex PCR; TCRdb's copy has only in-frame clones and lacks some. The data hold over 150,000 clones, with 90% to 95% observed a single time. Sequenced: blood. Receptors were obtained from a man between 18 and 35 years old in good health.

V gene TRBV27 combines with J gene TRBJ2-7, with TRBD1 as a possible D gene (8 bases). V was shortened by 10 bases and J by 4 bases, with 17 bases between the two germline ends. Germline lookup yields CDR1 MNHEY and CDR2 SMNVEV (reference sequence). The CDR3 consists of 13 residues. The CDR3 loop is CATQGGDRYEQYF. The DNA for the CDR3 is TGTGCCACCCAGGGGGGGGACAGGTACGAGCAGTACTTC.

The sample holds one count of this clone. The V and J genes are TRBV5-1 and TRBJ2-7; tentative D call: TRBD1 (5 bases). The length of the CDR3 is 13 residues. V lost 3 bases and J lost 2, with 9 bases in between. CDR1 and CDR2 (germline): SGHRS, YFSETQ. The CDR3 DNA reads TGCGCCAGCAGCTGGCCAGGGACCTACGAGCAGTACTTC. Amino acid sequence: CASSWPGTYEQYF. Full variable domain (rest looked up from reference TRBV5-1 and TRBJ2-7): KAGVTQTPRYLIKTRGQQVTLSCSPISGHRSVSWYQQTPGQGLQFLFEYFSETQRNKGNFPGRFSGRQFSNSRSEMNVSTLELGDSALYLCASSWPGTYEQYFGPGTRLTVT.

The CDR3 nucleotides read TGCGCCAGCAGCCAAACGGGACAGGTTAACACTGAAGCTTTCTTT. Residues: CASSQTGQVNTEAFF. The chain joins TRBV4-1 to TRBJ1-1, with TRBD1 matching over 8 bases. Germline trimming cut 2 bases from V and 2 bases from J; bases unmatched to any gene: 4. The CDR3 loop spans 15 amino acids. Germline V CDR1 and CDR2: MGHRA, YSYEKL.

This chain's CDR3 is CASSHGQGSYEQYF. CDR3 nucleotide sequence: TGTGCCAGCAGCCACGGACAGGGTTCCTACGAGCAGTACTTC. V is TRBV3-1 (or the pseudogene TRBV3-2) and J is TRBJ2-7; TRBD1 agrees at 8 bases. This CDR3 spans 14 amino acids. V gave up 3 bases and J gave up 1 base; unmatched junction bases: 2. Germline CDR1 reads LGHDT; CDR2 reads YNNKEL (reference sequence).

J is TRBJ2-5 and V is TRBV5-1; D gene unclear. The CDR3 has 16 residues. V lost 0 bases, J lost 0 bases, and 12 bases lay in between. Germline CDR1 SGHRS, CDR2 YFSETQ. The CDR3 DNA follows: TGCGCCAGCAGCTTGGTTTCAGTAAGGTACCAAGAGACCCAGTACTTC. Amino acid sequence: CASSLVSVRYQETQYF.

The chain links TRBV28 to TRBJ2-7; weak D call: TRBD1 (6 bases). Between the trimmed V and J ends, which lost 2 bases and 2 bases, there was a span of 13 bases. The germline V gene encodes CDR1 MDHEN and CDR2 SYDVKM. This CDR3 contains 15 residues. The CDR3: CASSLRTAQPYEQYF. The CDR3 DNA follows: TGTGCCAGCAGTTTAAGGACAGCCCAACCCTACGAGCAGTACTTC.

On this clone itself: The sample holds other DNA sequences that translate to the same CDR3. This chain's CDR3 is CASSFESRGHSNQPQHF. The CDR3 DNA reads as TGTGCCAGCAGTTTTGAGTCGCGGGGGCATAGCAATCAGCCCCAGCATTTT. This chain connects TRBV28 to TRBJ1-5; possibly TRBD1 for D (6 bases). Germline assignment: CDR1 MDHEN and CDR2 SYDVKM. The CDR3 has 17 amino acids. V lost 3 bases to trimming and J lost 0 bases, with 15 bases between them.

The V call is TRBV18, the J call TRBJ2-7, with D possibly being TRBD2 (5 bases). Deletions cut 6 bases from V and 6 bases from J, with 9 bases between. CDR1 and CDR2 from the germline V gene are KGHSH and LQKENI. This CDR3 is 11 amino acids long. The CDR3 spells CASSKEGEQYF. CDR3 nucleotide sequence: TGTGCCAGCTCCAAAGAGGGCGAGCAGTACTTC. The whole variable domain, filled in from reference TRBV18 and TRBJ2-7, reads NAGVMQNPRHLVRRRGQEARLRCSPMKGHSHVYWYRQLPEEGLKFMVYLQKENIIDESGMPKERFSAEFPKEGPSILRIQQVVRGDSAAYFCASSKEGEQYFGPGTRLTVT.

V gene TRBV12-3 or TRBV12-4 combines with J gene TRBJ1-3; the D is unclear. The CDR3 sequence is 13 residues long. Between the trimmed V and J ends, which lost 7 bases and 4 bases, there was a span of 11 bases. DNA of the CDR3: TGTGCCAGCACCCTATCGGAGGGAAACACCATATATTTT. It translates to CASTLSEGNTIYF.

The rearrangement uses TRBV25-1 and TRBJ2-3; D unresolved. The CDR3 is 14 amino acids. V lost 6 bases, J lost 0 bases, and 10 bases lay in between. Germline CDR1 reads MGHDK; CDR2 reads SYGVNS. The CDR3 region is CASSPLPSTDTQYF. CDR3 coding DNA: TGTGCCAGCAGCCCCCTACCTAGCACAGATACGCAGTATTTT.

This chain joins TRBV30 and TRBJ1-2, with 7 bases lining up with TRBD1. Per germline, CDR1 GTSNPN and CDR2 SVGIG (reference sequence). The J segment lost 6 bases and the V segment lost 0 bases, leaving 16 bases of the junction unmatched. This CDR3 is built from 17 residues. The chain's CDR3 is CAWSVQGQRAGIHGYTF. Here the CDR3 DNA reads TGTGCCTGGAGTGTACAGGGACAGCGTGCGGGTATTCATGGCTACACCTTC.

In its sample, this clone was seen once. V is TRBV9 and J is TRBJ2-1; TRBD1 matches at 7 bases. The V and J ends lost 4 bases and 8 bases, in that order; junction bases with no gene match: 12. This CDR3 comprises 15 residues. Germline V gene lookup returns CDR1 SGDLS and CDR2 YYNGEE. This CDR3 is CASSRGLEGADEQFF. The CDR3 region has the DNA TGTGCCAGCAGCAGGGGCCTCGAGGGGGCGGATGAGCAGTTCTTC.

This chain uses TRBV11-2 with TRBJ2-7; 8 bases match TRBD1. Germline trimming cut 1 base from V and 2 bases from J; bases unmatched to any gene: 4. Looked up from germline, CDR1 is SGHAT and CDR2 is FQNNGV. This CDR3 contains 15 residues. CDR3 DNA: TGTGCCAGCAGCTTAGTGCAGGGGGCCGCCTACGAGCAGTACTTC. Translation gives CASSLVQGAAYEQYF.

This chain joins TRBV4-1 and TRBJ2-2, with 8 positions matching TRBD2. J lost 1 base, V lost 5 bases, and 18 bases had no gene match. CDR1 is MGHRA and CDR2 is YSYEKL in the germline V gene. This CDR3 spans 20 amino acids. The CDR3 DNA reads TGCGCCAGCAGCACACAAAAAGGGCGGGGGGTCGGCGTGAACACCGGGGAGCTGTTTTTT. Protein: CASSTQKGRGVGVNTGELFF.

CDR3 region: CASSLDTGMGTEAFF. The CDR3 DNA reads TGTGCCAGCAGCTTAGACACGGGGATGGGGACTGAAGCTTTCTTT. The chain has TRBV7-9 and TRBJ1-1; D is unclear. Looked up from germline, CDR1 is SEHNR and CDR2 is FQNEAQ (reference sequence). The CDR3 consists of 15 residues. V was clipped by 1 base and J by 5 bases, with 14 bases between them.

This rearrangement joins TRBV2 to TRBJ1-1, with 8 bases that match TRBD1. J lost 3 bases, V lost 6 bases, and 3 bases had no gene match. Germline lookup yields CDR1 SNHLY and CDR2 FYNNEI. The CDR3 extends over 13 amino acids. CDR3 nucleotides: TGTGCCAGCAGCACGACAGGGGACACTGAAGCTTTCTTT. Translation gives CASSTTGDTEAFF.

This clone was found once. This chain links TRBV25-1 with TRBJ2-7; 9 bases line up with TRBD2. Trimming took 1 base from V and 2 from J; bases not matched to a gene: 6. CDR1 is MGHDK, CDR2 SYGVNS, per germline. The CDR3 totals 16 residues. The CDR3: CASSESSGTSTYEQYF. CDR3 DNA: TGTGCCAGCAGTGAATCCTCCGGGACTAGCACCTACGAGCAGTACTTC.

The rearrangement joins TRBV5-1 to TRBJ2-7; D may be TRBD1 or TRBD2 (5 bases each). CDR1 is SGHRS and CDR2 is YFSETQ in the germline V gene. The CDR3 runs to 15 residues. With 4 bases removed from V and 2 bases from J, the gap between germline ends came to 16 bases. This CDR3 reads CASSHGARGTYEQYF. CDR3 in DNA: TGCGCCAGCAGCCACGGGGCCCGAGGGACCTACGAGCAGTACTTC.

V usage is TRBV18 and J usage is TRBJ1-5; D is possibly TRBD1 (5 bases). Trimming left V 2 bases short and J 5 bases short, with 10 bases between. The germline gives CDR1 KGHSH, CDR2 LQKENI. This CDR3 contains 14 residues. CDR3 in amino acids: CASSPGGGDQPQHF. Written as DNA, the CDR3 is TGTGCCAGCTCACCAGGAGGAGGGGATCAGCCCCAGCATTTT.

V gene TRBV27 combines with J gene TRBJ1-2; 7 bases align to TRBD1. The germline V gene encodes CDR1 MNHEY and CDR2 SMNVEV (reference sequence). V was clipped by 0 bases and J by 5 bases; unmatched bases: 9. The CDR3 runs to 16 residues. CDR3 protein: CASSLSIGRGFYGYTF. CDR3 sequence (DNA): TGTGCCAGCAGTTTATCGATCGGCAGGGGGTTTTATGGCTACACCTTC.